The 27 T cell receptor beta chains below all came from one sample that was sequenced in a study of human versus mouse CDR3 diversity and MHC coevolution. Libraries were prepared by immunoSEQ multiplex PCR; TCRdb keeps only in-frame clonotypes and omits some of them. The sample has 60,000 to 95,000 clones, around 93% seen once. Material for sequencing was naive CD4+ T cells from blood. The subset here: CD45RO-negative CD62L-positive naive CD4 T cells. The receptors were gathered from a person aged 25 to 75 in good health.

CDR3 sequence reads: CAWSGGWGEYEQYF. The CDR3, as DNA: TGTGCCTGGAGTGGGGGTTGGGGGGAATACGAGCAGTACTTC. The chain links TRBV30 to TRBJ2-7, with D possibly being TRBD2 (6 bases). Trimming removed 1 base at V and 4 bases at J, with 14 bases between. The germline V gene has CDR1 GTSNPN and CDR2 SVGIG (reference sequence). The CDR3 extends over 14 amino acids.

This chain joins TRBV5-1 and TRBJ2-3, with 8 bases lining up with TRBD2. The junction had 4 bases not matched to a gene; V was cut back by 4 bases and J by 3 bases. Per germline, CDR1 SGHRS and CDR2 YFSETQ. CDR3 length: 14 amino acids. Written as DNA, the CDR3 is TGCGCCAGCAGCCTCACTAGCGGAACAGATACGCAGTATTTT. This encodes CASSLTSGTDTQYF.

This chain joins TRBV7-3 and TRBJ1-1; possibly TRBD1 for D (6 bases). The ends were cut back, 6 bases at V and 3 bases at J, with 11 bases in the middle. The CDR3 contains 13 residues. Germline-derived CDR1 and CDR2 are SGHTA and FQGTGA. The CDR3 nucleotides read TGTGCCAGCAGATACTACAGGGACACTGAAGCTTTCTTT. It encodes CASRYYRDTEAFF.

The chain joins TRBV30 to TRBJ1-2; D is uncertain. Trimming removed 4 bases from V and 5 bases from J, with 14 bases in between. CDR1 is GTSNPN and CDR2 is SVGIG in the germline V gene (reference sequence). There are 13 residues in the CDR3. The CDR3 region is CAWISGRSYGYTF. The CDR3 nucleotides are TGTGCCTGGATATCCGGCAGGTCGTATGGCTACACCTTC.

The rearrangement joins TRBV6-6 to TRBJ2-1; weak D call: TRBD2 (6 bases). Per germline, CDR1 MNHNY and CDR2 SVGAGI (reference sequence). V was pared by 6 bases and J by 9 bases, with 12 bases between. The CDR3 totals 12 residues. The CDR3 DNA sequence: TGTGCCAGCAGCCCAGCCGGGGGTGAGCAGTTCTTC. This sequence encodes CASSPAGGEQFF.

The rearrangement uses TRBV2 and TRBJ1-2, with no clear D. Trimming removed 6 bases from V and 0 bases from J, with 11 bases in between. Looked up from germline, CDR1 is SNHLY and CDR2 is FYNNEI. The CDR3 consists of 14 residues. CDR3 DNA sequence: TGTGCCAGCAGGAGTGGCGGAACTAACTATGGCTACACCTTC. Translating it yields CASRSGGTNYGYTF.

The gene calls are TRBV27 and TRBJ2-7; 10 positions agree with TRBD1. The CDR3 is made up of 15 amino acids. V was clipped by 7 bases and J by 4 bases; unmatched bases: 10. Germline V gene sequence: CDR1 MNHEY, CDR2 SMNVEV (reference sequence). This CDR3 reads CASTPKTGGAYEQYF. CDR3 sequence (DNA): TGTGCCAGCACACCGAAGACAGGGGGCGCTTACGAGCAGTACTTC.

The DNA of the CDR3 is TGTGCCAGCCAAAAAGGCCGGGTTGGCTACACCTTC. This codes for CASQKGRVGYTF. This chain connects TRBV21-1 to TRBJ1-2. TRBV21-1 is listed as a pseudogene. The CDR3 totals 12 residues.

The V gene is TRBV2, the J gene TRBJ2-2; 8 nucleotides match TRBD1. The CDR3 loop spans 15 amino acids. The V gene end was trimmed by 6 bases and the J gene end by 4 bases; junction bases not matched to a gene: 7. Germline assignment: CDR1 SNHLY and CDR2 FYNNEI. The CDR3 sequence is CASRTGQGSTGELFF. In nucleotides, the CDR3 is TGTGCCAGCAGGACTGGACAGGGATCCACCGGGGAGCTGTTTTTT.

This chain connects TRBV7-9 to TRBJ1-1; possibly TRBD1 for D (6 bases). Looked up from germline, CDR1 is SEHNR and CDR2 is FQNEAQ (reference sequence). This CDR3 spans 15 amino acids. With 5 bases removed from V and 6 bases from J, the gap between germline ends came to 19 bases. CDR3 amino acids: CASSPAGVRMSEAFF. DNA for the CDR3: TGTGCCAGCAGCCCGGCAGGGGTAAGGATGTCTGAAGCTTTCTTT.

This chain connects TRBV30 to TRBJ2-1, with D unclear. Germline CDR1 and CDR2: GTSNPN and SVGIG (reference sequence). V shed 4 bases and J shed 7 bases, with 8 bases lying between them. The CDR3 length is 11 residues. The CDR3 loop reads CAWNWRNEQFF. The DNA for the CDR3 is TGTGCCTGGAATTGGCGGAATGAGCAGTTCTTC.

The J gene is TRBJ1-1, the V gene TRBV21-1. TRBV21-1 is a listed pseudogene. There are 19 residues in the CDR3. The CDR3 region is CASSKLGTDWLAGGTEAFF. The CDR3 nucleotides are TGTGCCAGCAGCAAGTTGGGGACCGATTGGTTGGCGGGAGGCACTGAAGCTTTCTTT.

The CDR3 here is CASSPSPSGGANEQFF. The CDR3, as DNA: TGTGCCAGCAGCCCTTCCCCCAGCGGGGGGGCGAATGAGCAGTTCTTC. The V call is TRBV4-2, the J call TRBJ2-1; 10 bases map to TRBD2. Germline lookup yields CDR1 LGHNA and CDR2 YNFKEQ. The J segment lost 7 bases and the V segment lost 4 bases, leaving 10 bases of the junction unmatched. This CDR3 comprises 16 residues.

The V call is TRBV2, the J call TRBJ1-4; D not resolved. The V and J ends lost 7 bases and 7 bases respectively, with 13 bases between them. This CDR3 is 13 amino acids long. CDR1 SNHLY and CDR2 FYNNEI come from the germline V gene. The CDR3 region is CASTFDPSEKLFF. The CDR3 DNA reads TGTGCCAGCACTTTCGACCCTAGTGAAAAACTGTTTTTT. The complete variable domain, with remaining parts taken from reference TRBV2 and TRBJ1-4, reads EPEVTQTPSHQVTQMGQEVILRCVPISNHLYFYWYRQILGQKVEFLVSFYNNEISEKSEIFDDQFSVERPDGSNFTLKIRSTKLEDSAMYFCASTFDPSEKLFFGSGTQLSVL.

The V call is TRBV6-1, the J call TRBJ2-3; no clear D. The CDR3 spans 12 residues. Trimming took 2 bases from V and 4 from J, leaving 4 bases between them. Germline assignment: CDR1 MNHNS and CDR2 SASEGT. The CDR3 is CASSESSDTQYF. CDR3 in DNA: TGTGCCAGCAGTGAATCGTCAGATACGCAGTATTTT.

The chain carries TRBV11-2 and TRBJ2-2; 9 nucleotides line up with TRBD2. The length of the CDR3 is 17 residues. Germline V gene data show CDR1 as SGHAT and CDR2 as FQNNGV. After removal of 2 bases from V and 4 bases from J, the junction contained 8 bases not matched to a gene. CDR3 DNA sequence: TGTGCCAGCAGCTTAATGTTGCGGGGGGGTATCACCGGGGAGCTGTTTTTT. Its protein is CASSLMLRGGITGELFF.

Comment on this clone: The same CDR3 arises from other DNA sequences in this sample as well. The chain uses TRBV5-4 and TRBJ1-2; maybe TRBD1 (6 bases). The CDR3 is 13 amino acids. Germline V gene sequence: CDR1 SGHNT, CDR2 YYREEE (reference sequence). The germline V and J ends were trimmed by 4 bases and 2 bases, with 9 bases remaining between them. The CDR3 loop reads CASSPDSNYGYTF. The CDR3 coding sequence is TGTGCCAGCAGCCCGGACAGCAACTATGGCTACACCTTC.

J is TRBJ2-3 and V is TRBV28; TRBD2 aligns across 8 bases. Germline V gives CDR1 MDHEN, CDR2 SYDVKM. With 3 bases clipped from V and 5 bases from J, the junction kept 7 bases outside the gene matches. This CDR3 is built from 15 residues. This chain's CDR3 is CASSFSSGGEDTQYF. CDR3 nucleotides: TGTGCCAGCAGTTTCTCCAGCGGGGGAGAAGATACGCAGTATTTT.

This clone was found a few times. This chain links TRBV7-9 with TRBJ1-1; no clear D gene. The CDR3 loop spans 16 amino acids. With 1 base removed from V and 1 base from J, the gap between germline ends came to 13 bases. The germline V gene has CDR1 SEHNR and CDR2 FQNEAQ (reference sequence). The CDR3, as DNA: TGTGCCAGCAGCTTAGGGCCCGGCGCGGGGAACACTGAAGCTTTCTTT. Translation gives CASSLGPGAGNTEAFF.

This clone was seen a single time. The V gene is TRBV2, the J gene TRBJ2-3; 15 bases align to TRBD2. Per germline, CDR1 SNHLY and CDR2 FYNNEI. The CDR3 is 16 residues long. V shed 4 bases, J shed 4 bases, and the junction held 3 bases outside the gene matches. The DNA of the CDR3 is TGTGCCAGCAGTGCCAGGACTAGCGGGGGGGCAGATACGCAGTATTTT. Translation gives CASSARTSGGADTQYF.

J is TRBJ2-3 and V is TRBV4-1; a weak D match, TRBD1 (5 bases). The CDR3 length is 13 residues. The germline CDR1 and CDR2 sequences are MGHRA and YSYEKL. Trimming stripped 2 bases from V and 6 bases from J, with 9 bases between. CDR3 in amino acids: CASSQKQGDTQYF. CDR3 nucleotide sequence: TGCGCCAGCAGCCAAAAGCAGGGCGATACGCAGTATTTT.

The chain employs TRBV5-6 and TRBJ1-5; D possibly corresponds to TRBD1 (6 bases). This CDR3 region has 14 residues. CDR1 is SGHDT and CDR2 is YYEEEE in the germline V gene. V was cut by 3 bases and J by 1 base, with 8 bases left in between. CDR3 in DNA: TGTGCCAGCAGCTATACAGGGAGCAATCAGCCCCAGCATTTT. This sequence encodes CASSYTGSNQPQHF.

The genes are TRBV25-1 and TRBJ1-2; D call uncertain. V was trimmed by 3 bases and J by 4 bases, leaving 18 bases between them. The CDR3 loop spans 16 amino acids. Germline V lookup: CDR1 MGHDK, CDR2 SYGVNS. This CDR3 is CASSDSRRLRGYGYTF. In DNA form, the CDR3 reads TGTGCCAGCAGTGACTCCCGGCGCCTACGGGGCTATGGCTACACCTTC.

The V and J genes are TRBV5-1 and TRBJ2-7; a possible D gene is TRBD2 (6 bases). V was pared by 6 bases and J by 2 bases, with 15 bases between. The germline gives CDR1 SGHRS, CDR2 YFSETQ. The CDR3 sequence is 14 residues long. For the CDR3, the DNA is TGCGCCAGCACTACCGGGACTTCCCCCTACGAGCAGTACTTC. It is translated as CASTTGTSPYEQYF.

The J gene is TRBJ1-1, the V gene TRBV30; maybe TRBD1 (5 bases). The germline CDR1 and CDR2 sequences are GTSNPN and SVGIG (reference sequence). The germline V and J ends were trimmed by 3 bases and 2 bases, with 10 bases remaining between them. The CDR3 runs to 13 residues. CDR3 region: CAWSAQANTEAFF. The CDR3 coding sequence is TGTGCCTGGAGCGCACAGGCTAACACTGAAGCTTTCTTT.

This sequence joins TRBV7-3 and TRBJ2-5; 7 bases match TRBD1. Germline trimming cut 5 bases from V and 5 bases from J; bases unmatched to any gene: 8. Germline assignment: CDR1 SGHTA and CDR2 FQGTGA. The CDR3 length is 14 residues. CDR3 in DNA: TGTGCCAGCAGCAAAACAGGGGCCGGTGAGACCCAGTACTTC. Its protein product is CASSKTGAGETQYF. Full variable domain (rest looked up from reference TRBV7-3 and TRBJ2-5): GAGVSQTPSNKVTEKGKYVELRCDPISGHTALYWYRQSLGQGPEFLIYFQGTGAADDSGLPNDRFFAVRPEGSVSTLKIQRTERGDSAVYLCASSKTGAGETQYFGPGTRLLVL.

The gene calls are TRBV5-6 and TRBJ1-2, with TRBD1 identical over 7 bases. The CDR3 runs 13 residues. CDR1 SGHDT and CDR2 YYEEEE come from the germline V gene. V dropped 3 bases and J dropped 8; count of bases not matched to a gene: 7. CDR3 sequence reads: CASSSDRVGGYTF. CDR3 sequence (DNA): TGTGCCAGCAGCTCTGACAGGGTTGGCGGCTACACCTTC. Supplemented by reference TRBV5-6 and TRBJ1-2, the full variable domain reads DAGVTQSPTHLIKTRGQQVTLRCSPKSGHDTVSWYQQALGQGPQFIFQYYEEEERQRGNFPDRFSGHQFPNYSSELNVNALLLGDSALYLCASSSDRVGGYTFGSGTRLTVV.